This TCR beta chain was sequenced for a study of T cells after yellow fever vaccination. Template-switching 5'RACE yielded the TCR cDNA; a universal primer site and UMIs were added in the process. In TCRdb, the 5' RACE reads were re-called with MiXCR into one record per CDR3 protein. The sample yields 450,000 to 600,000 distinct CDR3 sequences, 17% seen once. Ten or more counts support this clonotype. Its antigen is unidentified. The CDR3 sequence is 13 residues long. CDR1 SQVTM and CDR2 ANQGSEA come from the germline V gene. V gave up 6 bases and J gave up 7 bases, with 15 bases separating them. Points from the study as a whole: Reappearance after the booster was observed for most primary-vaccination clones (about 97% CD4, over 70% CD8).

This clonotype was sampled from a man between 18 and 35 years old who received the YFV17D yellow fever vaccine. J is TRBJ2-2 and V is TRBV29-1; D not resolved. Here the sequenced sample was PBMCs, taken about 5 days after the first yellow fever vaccination. This CDR3 is CSVYWASGGELFF. In DNA form, the CDR3 reads TGCAGCGTATATTGGGCCTCAGGCGGGGAGCTGTTTTTT.